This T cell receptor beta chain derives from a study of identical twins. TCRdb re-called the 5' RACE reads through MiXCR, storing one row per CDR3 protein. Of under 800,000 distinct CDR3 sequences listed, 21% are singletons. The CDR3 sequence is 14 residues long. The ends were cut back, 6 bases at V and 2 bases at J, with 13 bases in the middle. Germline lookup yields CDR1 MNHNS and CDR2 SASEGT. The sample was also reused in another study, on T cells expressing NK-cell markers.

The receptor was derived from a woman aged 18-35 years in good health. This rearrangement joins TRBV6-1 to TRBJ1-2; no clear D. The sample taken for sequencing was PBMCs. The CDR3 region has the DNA TGTGCCAGCAGACGACTCCGGGGAAACTATGGCTACACCTTC. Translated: CASRRLRGNYGYTF.